This paragraph reports one TCR beta chain. The sample comes from a study of neoadjuvant anti-PD-1 for oral cavity cancer. Overall study: Non-progressing patients received a fourth nivolumab dose near day 43, then surgery on days 50-56.

Germline V gives CDR1 MDHEN, CDR2 SYDVKM. This CDR3 contains 15 residues. J lost 4 bases, V lost 2 bases, and 4 bases had no gene match. Data came from immunoSEQ multiplex PCR; TCRdb stores just in-frame clones and leaves some out. Of 33,000 or so clones listed, about 80% are singletons. The time point was: after neoadjuvant nivolumab, at surgical resection. These newly diagnosed stage II-IVA oral cavity squamous cell carcinoma patients had no prior systemic or radiation treatment. This specimen consisted of PBMCs, obtained after nivolumab (anti-PD-1) treatment. This TCR was recovered from a person aged 40 to 85 with oral cavity squamous cell carcinoma. The V call is TRBV28, the J call TRBJ2-7; 11 bases agree with TRBD1. This CDR3 reads CASSLGQGAWYEQYF. The CDR3 DNA follows: TGTGCCAGCAGTTTAGGACAGGGGGCTTGGTACGAGCAGTACTTC.